This T cell receptor beta chain was identified during a study of T cell changes during pregnancy in multiple sclerosis (dated by TCRdb to about 2019). For the study in its entirety: Changes in the T cell repertoire over the course of pregnancy were examined in this study in women with multiple sclerosis.

Remarks on this clone: Its antigen target is currently unknown. Base qualities were left out, and no much larger clone turns up one base away.

Deletion took 8 bases off V and 2 bases off J, with a span of 11 bases between the germline ends. Counted from cysteine to phenylalanine, this CDR3 has 13 amino acids. Solely the CDR3 DNA is kept, with 39 bases framed from the first base. For CDR1 and CDR2, the germline V gene lists MDHEN and SYDVKM. Receptors were amplified or captured by the immunoSEQ multiplex PCR assay. This is the immuneACCESS table as TCRdb keeps it, with only in-frame sequences that have V and J called. A part of the clones is gone; compared with another copy, unresolved V genes explain less than half, and the rest is unexplained. This sample holds 85,000 to 130,000 clones; just over 90% were observed only once. 1.2% of the sample is in the top ten clones.

This chain joins TRBV28 to TRBJ2-3; the D gene is not confidently resolved. The specimen was peripheral blood, collected in the second trimester of pregnancy. The sequence came from a female donor with multiple sclerosis, enrolled in a pregnancy study. The nucleotide sequence is given as TGTGCCAGCCTAGACGGATACACAGATACGCAGTATTTT. Translated, it gives CASLDGYTDTQYF.